This T cell receptor (beta chain) was documented in a study of T cell repertoires in cytomegalovirus infection. Whole-study context: In public TCR beta signatures, there were indications of both CMV infection and matching HLA type. The study's findings and limits: The cumulative frequency of public TCR beta families distinguished individuals who carried CMV together with the relevant HLA. HLA-C-restricted TCR beta clonotypes specific for CMV led the ex vivo response.

V was cut by 3 bases and J by 8 bases, with 13 bases left in between. Germline lookup yields CDR1 DFQATT and CDR2 SNEGSKA (reference sequence). The CDR3 loop spans 13 amino acids. TCRdb independently ran MiXCR on the reads; one entry per CDR3 protein. The sample lists approximately 340,000 distinct CDR3 sequences; 29% were seen once. In regard to this clonotype: What it binds is not known.

The chain couples TRBV20-1 to TRBJ1-4; weak D call: TRBD1 (6 bases). The material sequenced was cultured PBMCs, taken from culture after CMV antigen stimulation. The source is a human donor in good health (CMV status not recorded). Some clones in this sample may be carry-over from other donors' samples. Written as DNA, the CDR3 is TGCAGTGCTAGGACGGACAGAGACGAAAAACTGTTTTTT. This sequence encodes CSARTDRDEKLFF.